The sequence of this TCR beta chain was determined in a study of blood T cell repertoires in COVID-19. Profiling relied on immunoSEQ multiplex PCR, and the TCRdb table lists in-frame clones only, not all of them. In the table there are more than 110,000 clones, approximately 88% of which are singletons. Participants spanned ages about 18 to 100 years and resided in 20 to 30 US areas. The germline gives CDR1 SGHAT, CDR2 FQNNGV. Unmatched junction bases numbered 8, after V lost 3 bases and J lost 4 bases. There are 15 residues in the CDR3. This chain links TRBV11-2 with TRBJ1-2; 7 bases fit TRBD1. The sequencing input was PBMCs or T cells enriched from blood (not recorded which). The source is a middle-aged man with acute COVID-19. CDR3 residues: CASSLGDSGSYGYTF. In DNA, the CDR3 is TGTGCCAGCAGCTTGGGGGACAGTGGAAGCTATGGCTACACCTTC.